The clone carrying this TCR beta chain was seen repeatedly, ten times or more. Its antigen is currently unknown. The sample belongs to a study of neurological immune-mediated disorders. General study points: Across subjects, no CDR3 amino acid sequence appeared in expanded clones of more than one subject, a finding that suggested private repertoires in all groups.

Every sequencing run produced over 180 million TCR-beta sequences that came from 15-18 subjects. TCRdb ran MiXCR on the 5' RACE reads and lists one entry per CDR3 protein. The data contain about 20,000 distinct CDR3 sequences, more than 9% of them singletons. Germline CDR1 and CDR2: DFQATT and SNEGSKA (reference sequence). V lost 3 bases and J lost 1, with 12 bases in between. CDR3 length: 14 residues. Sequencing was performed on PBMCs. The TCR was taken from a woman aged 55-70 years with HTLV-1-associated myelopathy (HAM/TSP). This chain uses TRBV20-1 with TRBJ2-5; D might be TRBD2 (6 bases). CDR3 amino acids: CSASRLVGQETQYF. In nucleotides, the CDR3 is TGCAGTGCTAGTAGACTAGTAGGCCAAGAGACCCAGTACTTC.